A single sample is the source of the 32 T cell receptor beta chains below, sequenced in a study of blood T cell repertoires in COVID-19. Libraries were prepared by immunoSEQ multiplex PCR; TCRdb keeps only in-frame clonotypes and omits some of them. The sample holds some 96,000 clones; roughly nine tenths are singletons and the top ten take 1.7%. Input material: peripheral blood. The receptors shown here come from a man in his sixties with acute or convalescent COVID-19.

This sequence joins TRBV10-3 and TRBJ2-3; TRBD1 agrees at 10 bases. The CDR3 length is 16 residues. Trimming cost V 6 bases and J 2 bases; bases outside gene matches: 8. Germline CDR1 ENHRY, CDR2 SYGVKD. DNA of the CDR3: TGTGCCATCAGGGGGACAGGGGAGATCTCCACAGATACGCAGTATTTT. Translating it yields CAIRGTGEISTDTQYF.

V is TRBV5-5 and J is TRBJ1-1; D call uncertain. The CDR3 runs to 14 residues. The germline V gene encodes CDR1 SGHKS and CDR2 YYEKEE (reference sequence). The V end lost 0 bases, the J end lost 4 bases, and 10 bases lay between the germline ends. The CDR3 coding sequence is TGTGCCAGCAGCTTGGCGGCTTGGGCCACTGAAGCTTTCTTT. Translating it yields CASSLAAWATEAFF.

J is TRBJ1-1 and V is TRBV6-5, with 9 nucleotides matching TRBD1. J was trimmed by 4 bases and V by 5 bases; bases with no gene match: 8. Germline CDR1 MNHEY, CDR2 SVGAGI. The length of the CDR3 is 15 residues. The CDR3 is CASSPGQGSPTEAFF. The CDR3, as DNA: TGTGCCAGCAGTCCGGGACAGGGTTCCCCCACTGAAGCTTTCTTT.

The CDR3 sequence is CASSLGWTEDQPQHF. CDR3 in DNA: TGCGCCAGCAGCTTAGGGTGGACTGAAGATCAGCCCCAGCATTTT. This chain joins TRBV5-1 and TRBJ1-5; D gene uncertain. The length of the CDR3 is 15 residues. Germline V gives CDR1 SGHRS, CDR2 YFSETQ. Trimming removed 2 bases at V and 5 bases at J, with 14 bases between.

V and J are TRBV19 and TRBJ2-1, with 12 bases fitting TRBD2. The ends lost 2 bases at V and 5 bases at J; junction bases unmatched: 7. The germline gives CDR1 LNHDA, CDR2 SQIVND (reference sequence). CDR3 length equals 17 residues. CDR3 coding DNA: TGTGCCAGTAGTATAACTAGCGGGGGGCCACGTGACAATGAGCAGTTCTTC. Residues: CASSITSGGPRDNEQFF.

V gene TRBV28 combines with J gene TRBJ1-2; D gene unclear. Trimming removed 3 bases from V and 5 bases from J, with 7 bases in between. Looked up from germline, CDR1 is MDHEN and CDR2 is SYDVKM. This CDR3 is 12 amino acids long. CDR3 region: CASSLVEYGYTF. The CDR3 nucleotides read TGTGCCAGCAGTTTGGTAGAGTATGGCTACACCTTC.

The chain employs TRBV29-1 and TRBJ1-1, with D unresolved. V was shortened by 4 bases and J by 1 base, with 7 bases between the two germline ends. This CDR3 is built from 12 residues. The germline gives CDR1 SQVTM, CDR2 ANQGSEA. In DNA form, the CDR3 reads TGCAGCGTTGGACCGGGGAACACTGAAGCTTTCTTT. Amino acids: CSVGPGNTEAFF.

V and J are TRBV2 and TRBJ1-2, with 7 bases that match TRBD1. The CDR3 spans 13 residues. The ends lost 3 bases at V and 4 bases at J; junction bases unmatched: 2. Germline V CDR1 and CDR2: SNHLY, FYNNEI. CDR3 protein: CASSDGTVYGYTF. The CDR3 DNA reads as TGTGCCAGCAGTGATGGGACAGTCTATGGCTACACCTTC.

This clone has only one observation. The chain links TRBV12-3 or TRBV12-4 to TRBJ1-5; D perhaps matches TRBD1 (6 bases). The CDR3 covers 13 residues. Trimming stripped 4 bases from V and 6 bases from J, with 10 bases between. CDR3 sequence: CASSSSGAQPQHF. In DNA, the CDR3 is TGTGCCAGCAGTTCGTCAGGGGCTCAGCCCCAGCATTTT.

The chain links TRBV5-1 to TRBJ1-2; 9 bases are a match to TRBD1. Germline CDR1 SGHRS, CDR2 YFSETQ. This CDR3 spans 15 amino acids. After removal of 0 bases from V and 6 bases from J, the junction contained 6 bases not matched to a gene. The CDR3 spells CASSLGANRGHGYTF. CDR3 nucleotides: TGCGCCAGCAGCTTGGGTGCTAACAGGGGGCATGGCTACACCTTC.

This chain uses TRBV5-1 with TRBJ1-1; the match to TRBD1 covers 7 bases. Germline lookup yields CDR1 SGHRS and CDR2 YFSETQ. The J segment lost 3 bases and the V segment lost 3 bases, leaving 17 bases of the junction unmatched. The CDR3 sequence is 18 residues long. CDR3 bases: TGCGCCAGCAGCTCAGGCCTAGGGACAGACAAAGAGGACACTGAAGCTTTCTTT. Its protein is CASSSGLGTDKEDTEAFF.

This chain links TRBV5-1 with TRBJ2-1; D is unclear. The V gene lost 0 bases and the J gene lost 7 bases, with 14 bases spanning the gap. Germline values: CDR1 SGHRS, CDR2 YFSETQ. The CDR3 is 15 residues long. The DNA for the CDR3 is TGCGCCAGCAGCTTGGTATTAGCTTCCGAGAATGAGCAGTTCTTC. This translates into CASSLVLASENEQFF.

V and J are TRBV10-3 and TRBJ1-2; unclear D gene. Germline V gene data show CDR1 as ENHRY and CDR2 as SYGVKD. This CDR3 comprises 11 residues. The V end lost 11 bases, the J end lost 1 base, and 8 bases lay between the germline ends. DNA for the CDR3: TGTGCCTCCGGGGATAACTATGGCTACACCTTC. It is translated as CASGDNYGYTF.

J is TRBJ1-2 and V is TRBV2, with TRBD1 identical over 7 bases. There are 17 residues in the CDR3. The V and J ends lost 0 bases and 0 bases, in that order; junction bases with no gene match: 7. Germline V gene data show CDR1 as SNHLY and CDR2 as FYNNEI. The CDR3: CASSEAQGWGANYGYTF. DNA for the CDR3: TGTGCCAGCAGTGAAGCACAGGGGTGGGGAGCTAACTATGGCTACACCTTC.

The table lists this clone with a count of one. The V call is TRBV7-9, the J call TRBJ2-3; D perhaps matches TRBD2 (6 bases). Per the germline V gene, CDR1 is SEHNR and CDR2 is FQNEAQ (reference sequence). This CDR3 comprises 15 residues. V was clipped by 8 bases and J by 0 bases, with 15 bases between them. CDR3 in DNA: TGTGCCAGCGCGACCCCGGGAGTAAGCACAGATACGCAGTATTTT. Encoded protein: CASATPGVSTDTQYF.

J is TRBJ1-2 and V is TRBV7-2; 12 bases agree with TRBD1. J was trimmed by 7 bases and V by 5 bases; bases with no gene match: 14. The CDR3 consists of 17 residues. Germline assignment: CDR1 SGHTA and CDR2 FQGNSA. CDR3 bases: TGTGCCAGCAGCCCCAGGGCCCGGGACAGGGGGCGGGTTGGCTACACCTTC. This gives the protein CASSPRARDRGRVGYTF.

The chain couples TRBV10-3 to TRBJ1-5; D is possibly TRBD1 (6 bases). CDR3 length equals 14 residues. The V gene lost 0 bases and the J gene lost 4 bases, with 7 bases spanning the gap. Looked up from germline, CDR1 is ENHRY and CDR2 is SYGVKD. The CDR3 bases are TGTGCCATCAGTGAGTCACAGGGTAATCAGCCCCAGCATTTT. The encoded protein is CAISESQGNQPQHF.

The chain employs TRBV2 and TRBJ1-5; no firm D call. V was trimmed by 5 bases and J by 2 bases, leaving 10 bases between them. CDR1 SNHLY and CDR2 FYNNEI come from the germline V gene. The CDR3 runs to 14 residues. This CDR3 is CASSPDNGNQPQHF. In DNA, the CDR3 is TGTGCCAGCAGTCCCGACAATGGCAATCAGCCCCAGCATTTT.

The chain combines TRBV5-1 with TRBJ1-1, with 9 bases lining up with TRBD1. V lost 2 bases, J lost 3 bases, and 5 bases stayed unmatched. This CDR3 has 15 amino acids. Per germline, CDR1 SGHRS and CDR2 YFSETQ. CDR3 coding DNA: TGCGCCAGCAGCTTTTACAGGGGGCAGGACACTGAAGCTTTCTTT. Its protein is CASSFYRGQDTEAFF. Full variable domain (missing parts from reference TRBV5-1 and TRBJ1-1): KAGVTQTPRYLIKTRGQQVTLSCSPISGHRSVSWYQQTPGQGLQFLFEYFSETQRNKGNFPGRFSGRQFSNSRSEMNVSTLELGDSALYLCASSFYRGQDTEAFFGQGTRLTVV.

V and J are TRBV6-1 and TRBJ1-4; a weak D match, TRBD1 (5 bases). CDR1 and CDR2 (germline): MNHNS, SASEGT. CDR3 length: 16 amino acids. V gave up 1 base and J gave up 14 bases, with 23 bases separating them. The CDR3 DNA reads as TGTGCCAGCAGTGAAGGGAGGTGGGGGGGGAGCGGTCGTCTGTTTTTT. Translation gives CASSEGRWGGSGRLFF.

CDR3 DNA sequence: TGTGCCAGCAGTTTGCGACAGGGCCTATACTATGGCTACACCTTC. As protein: CASSLRQGLYYGYTF. V gene TRBV27 combines with J gene TRBJ1-2; 7 bases are a match to TRBD1. Germline loops: CDR1 MNHEY, CDR2 SMNVEV (reference sequence). Trimming removed 3 bases from V and 3 bases from J; junction bases left unmatched: 7. The CDR3 is made up of 15 amino acids.

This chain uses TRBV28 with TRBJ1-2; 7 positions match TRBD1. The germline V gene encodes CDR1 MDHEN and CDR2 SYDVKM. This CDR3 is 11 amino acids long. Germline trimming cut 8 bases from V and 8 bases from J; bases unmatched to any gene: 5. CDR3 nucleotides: TGTGCCAGCCGTAGACAGGGAGGCTACACCTTC. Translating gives CASRRQGGYTF.

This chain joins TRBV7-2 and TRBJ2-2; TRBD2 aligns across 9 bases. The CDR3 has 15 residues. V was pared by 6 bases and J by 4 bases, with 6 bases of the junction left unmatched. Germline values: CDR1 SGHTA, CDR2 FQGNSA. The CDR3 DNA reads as TGTGCCAGCAGGGCCGAACTAGCGGGCACCGGGGAGCTGTTTTTT. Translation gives CASRAELAGTGELFF. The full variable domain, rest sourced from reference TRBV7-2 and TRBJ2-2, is GAGVSQSPSNKVTEKGKDVELRCDPISGHTALYWYRQSLGQGLEFLIYFQGNSAPDKSGLPSDRFSAERTGGSVSTLTIQRTQQEDSAVYLCASRAELAGTGELFFGEGSRLTVL.

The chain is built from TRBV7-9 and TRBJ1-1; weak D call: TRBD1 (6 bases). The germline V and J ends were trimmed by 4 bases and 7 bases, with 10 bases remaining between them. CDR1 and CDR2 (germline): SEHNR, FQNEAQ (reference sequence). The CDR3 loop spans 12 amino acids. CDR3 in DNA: TGTGCCAGCAGCTATACACAGGGTGAAGCTTTCTTT. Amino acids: CASSYTQGEAFF.

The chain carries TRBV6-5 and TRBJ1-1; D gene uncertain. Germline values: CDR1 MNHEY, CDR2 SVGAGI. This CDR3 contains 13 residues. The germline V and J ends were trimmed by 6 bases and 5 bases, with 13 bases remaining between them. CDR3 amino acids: CASRGGLFTEAFF. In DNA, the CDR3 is TGTGCCAGCAGGGGTGGACTTTTTACTGAAGCTTTCTTT.

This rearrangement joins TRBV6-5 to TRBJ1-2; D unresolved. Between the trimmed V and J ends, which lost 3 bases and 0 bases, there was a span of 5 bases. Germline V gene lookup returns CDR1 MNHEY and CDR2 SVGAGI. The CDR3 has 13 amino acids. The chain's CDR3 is CASSYYSNYGYTF. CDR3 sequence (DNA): TGTGCCAGCAGTTATTACTCTAACTATGGCTACACCTTC.

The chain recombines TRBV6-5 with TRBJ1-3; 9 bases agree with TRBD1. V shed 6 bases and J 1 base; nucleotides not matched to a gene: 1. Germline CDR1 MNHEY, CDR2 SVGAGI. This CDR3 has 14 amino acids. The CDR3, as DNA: TGTGCCAGCAGGGGGACAGGGTCTGGAAACACCATATATTTT. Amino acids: CASRGTGSGNTIYF.

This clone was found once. For the CDR3, the DNA is TGTGCCAGCAGCTTCAGTGTCAACACTGAAGCTTTCTTT. Translated, it gives CASSFSVNTEAFF. The chain uses TRBV7-9 and TRBJ1-1; D not certain. The CDR3 is 13 residues long. The V gene lost 3 bases and the J gene lost 2 bases, with 7 bases spanning the gap. In germline, CDR1 is SEHNR, CDR2 FQNEAQ (reference sequence).

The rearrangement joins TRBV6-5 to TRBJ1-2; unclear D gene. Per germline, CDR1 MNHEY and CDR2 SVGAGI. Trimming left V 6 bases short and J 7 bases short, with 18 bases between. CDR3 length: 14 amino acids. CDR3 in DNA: TGTGCCAGCAGAGAGACGGACTTGTTGACTGGCTACACCTTC. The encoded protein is CASRETDLLTGYTF.

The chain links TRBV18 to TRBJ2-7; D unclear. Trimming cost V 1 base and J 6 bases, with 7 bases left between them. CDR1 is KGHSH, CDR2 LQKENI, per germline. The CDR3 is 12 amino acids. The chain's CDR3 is CASSPRPPEQYF. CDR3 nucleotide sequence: TGTGCCAGCTCACCACGGCCCCCCGAGCAGTACTTC.

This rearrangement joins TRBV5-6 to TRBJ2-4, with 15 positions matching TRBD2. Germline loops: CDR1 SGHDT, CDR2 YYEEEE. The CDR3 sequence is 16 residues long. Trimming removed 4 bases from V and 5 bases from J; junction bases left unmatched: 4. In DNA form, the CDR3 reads TGTGCCAGCAGCCTAGGGACTAGCGGGGGGCAAAACATTCAGTACTTC. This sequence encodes CASSLGTSGGQNIQYF.

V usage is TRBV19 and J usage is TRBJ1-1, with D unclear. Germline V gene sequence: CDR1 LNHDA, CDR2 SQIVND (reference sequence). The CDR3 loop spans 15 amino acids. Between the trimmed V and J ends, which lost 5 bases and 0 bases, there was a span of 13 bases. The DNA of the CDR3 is TGTGCCAGTAGTCCGCAGGTATCCATGAACACTGAAGCTTTCTTT. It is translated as CASSPQVSMNTEAFF.